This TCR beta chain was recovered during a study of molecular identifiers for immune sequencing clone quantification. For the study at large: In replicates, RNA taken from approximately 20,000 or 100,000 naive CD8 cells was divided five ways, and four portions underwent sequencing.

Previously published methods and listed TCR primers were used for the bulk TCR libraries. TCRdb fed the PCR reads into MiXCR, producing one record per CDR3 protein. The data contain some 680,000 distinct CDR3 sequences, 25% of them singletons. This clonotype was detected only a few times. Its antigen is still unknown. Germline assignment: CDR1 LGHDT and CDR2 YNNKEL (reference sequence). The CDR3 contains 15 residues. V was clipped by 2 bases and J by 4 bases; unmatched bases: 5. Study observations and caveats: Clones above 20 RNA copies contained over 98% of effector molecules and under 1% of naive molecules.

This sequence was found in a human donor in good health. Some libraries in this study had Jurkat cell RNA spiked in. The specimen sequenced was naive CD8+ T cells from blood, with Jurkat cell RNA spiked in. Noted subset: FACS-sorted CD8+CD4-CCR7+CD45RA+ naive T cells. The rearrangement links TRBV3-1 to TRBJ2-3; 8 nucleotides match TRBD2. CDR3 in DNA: TGTGCCAGCAGCCAATTAGCGGGGTACGCAGATACGCAGTATTTT. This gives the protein CASSQLAGYADTQYF.